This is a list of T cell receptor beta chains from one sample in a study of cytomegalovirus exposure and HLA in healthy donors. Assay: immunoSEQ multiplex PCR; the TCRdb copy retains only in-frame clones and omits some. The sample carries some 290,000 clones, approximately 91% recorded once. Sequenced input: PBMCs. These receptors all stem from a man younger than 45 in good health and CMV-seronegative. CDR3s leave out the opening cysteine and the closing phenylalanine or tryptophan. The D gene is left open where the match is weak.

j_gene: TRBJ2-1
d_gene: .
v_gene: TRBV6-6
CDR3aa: ASSWGTGYNEQF

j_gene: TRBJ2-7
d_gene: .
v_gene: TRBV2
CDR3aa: ASSVQSYEQY

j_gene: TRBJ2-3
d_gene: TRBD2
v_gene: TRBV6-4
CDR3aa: ATSPDVSGGARDTQY

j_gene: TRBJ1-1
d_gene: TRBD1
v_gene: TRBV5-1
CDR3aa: ASSLVLAGGTHTEAF

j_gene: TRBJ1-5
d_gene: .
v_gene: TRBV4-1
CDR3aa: ASSPLPPGGLQPQH

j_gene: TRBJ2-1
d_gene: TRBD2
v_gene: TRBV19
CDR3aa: ASSWASGPNEQF

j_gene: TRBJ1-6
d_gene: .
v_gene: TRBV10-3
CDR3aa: AIRAGNNSPLH

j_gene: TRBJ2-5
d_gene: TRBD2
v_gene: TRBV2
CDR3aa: ASSEGLAGGETQY

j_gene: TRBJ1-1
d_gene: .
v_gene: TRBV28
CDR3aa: ASSPGLPPEAF

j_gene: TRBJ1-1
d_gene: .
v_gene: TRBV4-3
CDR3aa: ASSRYLNTEAF

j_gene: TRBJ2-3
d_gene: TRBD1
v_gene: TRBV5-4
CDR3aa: ASSARDRLTDTQY

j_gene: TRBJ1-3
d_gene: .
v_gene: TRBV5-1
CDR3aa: ASSLAVGGSGNTIY

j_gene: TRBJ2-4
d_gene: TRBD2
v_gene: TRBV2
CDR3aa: ASSPRTPGLAGGDRNIQY